This T cell receptor beta chain derives from a study of T cells in tumors after PD-1 blockade. For the study at large: Excluded were patients with checkpoint blockade, immunosuppressants, or radiotherapy or other anti-cancer therapy within 4 weeks. Some patients also took daily vismodegib 150 mg during anti-PD-1 treatment.

Genomic DNA template from tumor biopsies or peripheral blood, roughly 550 ng to 6,004 ng input. Here immunoSEQ multiplex PCR was the method, and the copy in TCRdb shows in-frame clones only, minus some. The sample shows 60,000 to 70,000 clones, about 74% of them seen only once. The CDR3 sequence is 14 residues long. Per germline, CDR1 SGHVS and CDR2 FNYEAQ. The V segment lost 1 base and the J segment 4 bases; nucleotides outside the gene matches: 2. The origin of this receptor is a human donor with basal cell carcinoma. The V call is TRBV7-6, the J call TRBJ1-2; 8 nucleotides align to TRBD1. The sequencing used PBMCs, collected after anti-PD-1 treatment. In DNA form, the CDR3 reads TGTGCCAGCAGCTTAGACGACAGGGGCTATGGCTACACCTTC. Translated, it gives CASSLDDRGYGYTF. The full variable domain, its missing parts supplied by reference TRBV7-6 and TRBJ1-2, is GAGVSQSPRYKVTKRGQDVALRCDPISGHVSLYWYRQALGQGPEFLTYFNYEAQQDKSGLPNDRFSAERPEGSISTLTIQRTEQRDSAMYRCASSLDDRGYGYTFGSGTRLTVV.